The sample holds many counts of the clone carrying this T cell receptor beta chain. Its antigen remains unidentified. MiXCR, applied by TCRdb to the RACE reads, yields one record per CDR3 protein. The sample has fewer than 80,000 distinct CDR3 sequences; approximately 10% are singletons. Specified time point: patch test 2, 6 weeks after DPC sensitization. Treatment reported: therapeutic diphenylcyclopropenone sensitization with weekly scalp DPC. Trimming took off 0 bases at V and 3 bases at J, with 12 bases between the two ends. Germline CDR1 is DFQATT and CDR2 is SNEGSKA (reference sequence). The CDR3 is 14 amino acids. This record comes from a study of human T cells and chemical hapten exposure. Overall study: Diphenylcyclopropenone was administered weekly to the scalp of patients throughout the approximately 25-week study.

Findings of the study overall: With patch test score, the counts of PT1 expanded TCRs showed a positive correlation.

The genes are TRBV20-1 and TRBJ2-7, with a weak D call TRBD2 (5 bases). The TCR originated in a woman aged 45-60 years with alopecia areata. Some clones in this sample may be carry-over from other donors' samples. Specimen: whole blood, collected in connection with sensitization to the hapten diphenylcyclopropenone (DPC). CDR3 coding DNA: TGCAGTGCTAGAGACGTGGGAGTAAGCTACGAGCAGTACTTC. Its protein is CSARDVGVSYEQYF.